The 7 T cell receptor beta chains below come from one sample, sequenced in a study of cytomegalovirus exposure and HLA in healthy donors. The primer mix had 60 Vbeta and 13 Jbeta primers. The assay was immunoSEQ multiplex PCR, and TCRdb's table has in-frame clones only and misses some. This sample carries about 55,000 clones, with approximately 8.9% going to the ten biggest clones. The source material was PBMCs. The receptors originated from a man aged 50-59 years in good health and CMV-seropositive.

This chain uses TRBV4-2 with TRBJ2-2, with TRBD1 as a possible D gene (6 bases). The V gene lost 5 bases and the J gene lost 7 bases, with 17 bases spanning the gap. CDR1 and CDR2 (germline): LGHNA, YNFKEQ. This CDR3 is 15 amino acids long. In nucleotides, the CDR3 is TGTGCCAGCAGCTTTAACCAGGGGTACGGCGGGGAGCTGTTTTTT. Protein sequence: CASSFNQGYGGELFF.

The rearrangement uses TRBV4-1 and TRBJ2-3, with no clear D. V dropped 0 bases and J dropped 1 base, with 5 bases sitting between them. The CDR3 length is 14 residues. The germline CDR1 and CDR2 sequences are MGHRA and YSYEKL. The CDR3 spells CASSQEPGTDTQYF. DNA of the CDR3: TGCGCCAGCAGCCAAGAGCCGGGCACAGATACGCAGTATTTT.

The chain employs TRBV6-6 and TRBJ1-1; 8 bases are a match to TRBD1. Germline CDR1 MNHNY, CDR2 SVGAGI (reference sequence). The CDR3 has 11 residues. With 8 bases clipped from V and 8 bases from J, the junction kept 4 bases outside the gene matches. CDR3 amino acids: CASSGGGEAFF. CDR3 DNA sequence: TGTGCCAGCTCAGGGGGCGGAGAAGCTTTCTTT.

The rearrangement uses TRBV4-1 and TRBJ2-1; tentative D call: TRBD2 (5 bases). This CDR3 contains 16 residues. CDR1 and CDR2 from the germline V gene are MGHRA and YSYEKL. With 0 bases removed from V and 0 bases from J, the gap between germline ends came to 9 bases. The CDR3 is CASSQEGRSSYNEQFF. DNA of the CDR3: TGCGCCAGCAGCCAAGAGGGGAGATCCTCCTACAATGAGCAGTTCTTC.

V and J are TRBV6-1 and TRBJ2-7; TRBD1 matches at 9 bases. CDR3 length: 15 residues. Trimming took 7 bases from V and 2 from J; bases not matched to a gene: 9. Germline lookup yields CDR1 MNHNS and CDR2 SASEGT. The CDR3 nucleotides are TGTGCCAGCATTATGTACAGGGGGCACGCCTACGAGCAGTACTTC. It codes for CASIMYRGHAYEQYF.

V gene TRBV4-3 combines with J gene TRBJ1-6; D is ambiguous. The length of the CDR3 is 14 residues. V was trimmed by 0 bases and J by 7 bases, leaving 7 bases between them. CDR1 LGHNA and CDR2 YSLEER come from the germline V gene. The CDR3 DNA reads as TGCGCCAGCAGCCAAGATGGCGGGAATTCACCCCTCCACTTT. It translates to CASSQDGGNSPLHF.

The gene calls are TRBV11-2 and TRBJ2-5, with D tentatively TRBD1 (7 bases). CDR1 SGHAT and CDR2 FQNNGV come from the germline V gene. V lost 5 bases and J lost 2, with 24 bases in between. The CDR3 spans 18 residues. CDR3 loop: CASSPLRGARGIQETQYF. The CDR3 DNA reads as TGTGCCAGCAGCCCCTTAAGGGGGGCCAGGGGGATACAAGAGACCCAGTACTTC.